This T cell receptor beta chain was captured in a study of metastatic and nonmetastatic thyroid tumors. In the study overall: Peripheral blood and tumor or nodule samples from malignant and benign thyroid patients were compared.

Germline-derived CDR1 and CDR2 are MDHEN and SYDVKM. The V and J ends lost 6 bases and 8 bases respectively, with 14 bases between them. The length of the CDR3 is 12 residues. Every patient underwent thyroid surgery untreated. TCRdb re-called clones from the PCR reads using MiXCR. The sample holds 32,000 or so clones, around a fifth seen once. This clone was seen many times. The sample comprised blood. The chain couples TRBV28 to TRBJ2-7; D remains unclear. This TCR derives from a female donor with papillary thyroid cancer or a benign thyroid nodule (not recorded which). Some clones in this sample may be carry-over from other donors' samples. The CDR3 DNA is TGTGCCAGCAGCCCTGGGGAAGGGCAGCAGTACTTC. Translating it yields CASSPGEGQQYF.